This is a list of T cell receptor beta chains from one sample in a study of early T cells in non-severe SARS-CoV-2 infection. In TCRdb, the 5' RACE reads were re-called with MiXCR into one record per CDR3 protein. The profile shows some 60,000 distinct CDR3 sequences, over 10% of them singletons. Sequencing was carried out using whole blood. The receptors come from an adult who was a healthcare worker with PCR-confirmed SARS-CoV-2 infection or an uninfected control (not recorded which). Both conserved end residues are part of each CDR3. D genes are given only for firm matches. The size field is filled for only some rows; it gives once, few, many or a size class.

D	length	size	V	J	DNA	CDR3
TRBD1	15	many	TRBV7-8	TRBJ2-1	TGTGCCAGCAGCTTGTCCGGACAGGGATACAATGAGCAGTTCTTC	CASSLSGQGYNEQFF
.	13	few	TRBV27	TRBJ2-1	TGTGCCAGCAGTTTAAACCCCCCGACAGGGCAGTTCTTC	CASSLNPPTGQFF
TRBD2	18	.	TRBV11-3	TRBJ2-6	TGTGCCAGCACCCCAAGGCGGGGGAGCCAATCTGGGGCCAACGTCCTGACTTTC	CASTPRRGSQSGANVLTF
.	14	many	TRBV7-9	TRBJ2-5	TGTGCCAGCAGCTTAAGGCTAGATCAAGAGACCCAGTACTTC	CASSLRLDQETQYF
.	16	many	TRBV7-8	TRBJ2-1	TGTGCCAGCAGCAGTCGCCCTGGAGCCCCCTCCACCTTGAAGTTCTTC	CASSSRPGAPSTLKFF
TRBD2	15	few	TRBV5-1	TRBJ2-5	TGCGCCAGCAGCTTCGCTAGCGGATACGGAGAGACCCAGTACTTC	CASSFASGYGETQYF
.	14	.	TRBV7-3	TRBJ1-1	TGTGCCAGCAGCTTAGAGGGGATGAACACTGAAGCTTTCTTT	CASSLEGMNTEAFF
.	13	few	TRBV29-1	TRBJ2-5	TGCAGCGTCCAGGGGTCCGTTCAAGAGACCCAGTACTTC	CSVQGSVQETQYF
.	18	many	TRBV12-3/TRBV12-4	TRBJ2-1	TGTGCCAGCAGTTTAGCGCTGATACCGGGCCGCACCTACAATGAGCAGTTCTTC	CASSLALIPGRTYNEQFF
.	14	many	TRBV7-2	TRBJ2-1	TGTGCCAGCAGCTTAGGGACTTCTTACAATGAGCAGTTCTTC	CASSLGTSYNEQFF
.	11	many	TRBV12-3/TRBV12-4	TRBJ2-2	TGTGCCAGCAGTTTGCCCGGGGAGCTGTTTTTT	CASSLPGELFF
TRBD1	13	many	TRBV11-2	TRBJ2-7	TGTGCCAGCAGCTATACAGGGGCCTACGAGCAGTACTTC	CASSYTGAYEQYF
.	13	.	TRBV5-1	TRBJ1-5	TGCGCCAGCAGCCTCTATAGCAATCAGCCCCAGCATTTT	CASSLYSNQPQHF
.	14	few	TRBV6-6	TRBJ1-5	TGTGCCAGCAGTTACGGACAGCCCAATCAGCCCCAGCATTTT	CASSYGQPNQPQHF
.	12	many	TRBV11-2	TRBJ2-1	TGTGCCAGCGGTCCTTCTTACAATGAGCAGTTCTTC	CASGPSYNEQFF
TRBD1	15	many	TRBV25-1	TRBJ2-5	TGTGCCAGCAGTGAACCAGGGGGCAGGGAGGAGACCCAGTACTTC	CASSEPGGREETQYF
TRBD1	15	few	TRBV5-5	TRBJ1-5	TGTGCCAGCAGCCACTACAGGGGGGAGGATCAGCCCCAGCATTTT	CASSHYRGEDQPQHF
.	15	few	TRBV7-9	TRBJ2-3	TGTGCCAGCAGCTTGGCGGCGGGGAGCACAGATACGCAGTATTTT	CASSLAAGSTDTQYF
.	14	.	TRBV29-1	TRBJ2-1	TGCAGCGTAGGTTCAGGGTTAGCCTACAATGAGCAGTTCTTC	CSVGSGLAYNEQFF
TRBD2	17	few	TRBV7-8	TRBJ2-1	TGTGCCAGCAGCTTAGGGGGACTAGCGGGGAACTACAATGAGCAGTTCTTC	CASSLGGLAGNYNEQFF
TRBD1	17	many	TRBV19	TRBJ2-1	TGTGCCAGTAGTGCTCCCCCCGGGACAGGGAAGGTCAATGAGCAGTTCTTC	CASSAPPGTGKVNEQFF
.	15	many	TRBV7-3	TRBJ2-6	TGTGCCAGCAGCTCCAACGGGCCTGGGGCCAACGTCCTGACTTTC	CASSSNGPGANVLTF
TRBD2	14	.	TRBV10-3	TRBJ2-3	TGTGCCACGACCCAGGGAGGGTGGACAGATACGCAGTATTTT	CATTQGGWTDTQYF
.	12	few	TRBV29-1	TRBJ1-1	TGCAGCGTTGAAGTAGGGGACACTGAAGCTTTCTTT	CSVEVGDTEAFF
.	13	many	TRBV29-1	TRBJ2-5	TGCAGCGTTGAACCTGGCTGGCAAGAGACCCAGTACTTC	CSVEPGWQETQYF
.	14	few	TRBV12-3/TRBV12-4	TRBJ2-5	TGTGCCAGCAGTTCCGACCGTTCGAGGGCGACCCAGTACTTC	CASSSDRSRATQYF
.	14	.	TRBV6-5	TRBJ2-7	TGTGCCAGCAGTTTCCGGGACCCCATCTACGAGCAGTACTTC	CASSFRDPIYEQYF
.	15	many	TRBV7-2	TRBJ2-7	TGTGCCAGCAGCCCGGGGGGCGGGCCTACCTACGAGCAGTACTTC	CASSPGGGPTYEQYF
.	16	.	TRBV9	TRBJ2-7	TGTGCCAGCAGCGTAGTAAGGAGATCCGACTTATGGGAGCAGTACTTC	CASSVVRRSDLWEQYF
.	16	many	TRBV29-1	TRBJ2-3	TGCAGCGTTCGAGAGGGGCTAGTTATTATCGCAGATACGCAGTATTTT	CSVREGLVIIADTQYF
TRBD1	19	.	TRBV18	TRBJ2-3	TGTGCCAGCTCACGCGGCTCATCTATGGCGACAGGGGGCACAGATACGCAGTATTTT	CASSRGSSMATGGTDTQYF
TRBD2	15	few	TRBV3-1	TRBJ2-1	TGTGCCAGCAGCCAAGCCGGCGGGAGGCCCAATGAGCAGTTCTTC	CASSQAGGRPNEQFF
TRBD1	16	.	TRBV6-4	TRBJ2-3	TGTGCCAGCAGTGATAGGCCGGGACAGACCACAGATACGCAGTATTTT	CASSDRPGQTTDTQYF
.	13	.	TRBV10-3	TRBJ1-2	TGTGCCATCAGTTCGGACATAAGCTATGGCTACACCTTC	CAISSDISYGYTF
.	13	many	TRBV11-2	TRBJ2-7	TGTGCCAGCAGCTTGAATAGAAACTACGAGCAGTACTTC	CASSLNRNYEQYF
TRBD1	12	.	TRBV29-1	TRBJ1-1	TGCAGCGTTAATACAGGGGGAACTGAAGCTTTCTTT	CSVNTGGTEAFF
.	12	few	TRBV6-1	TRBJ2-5	TGTGCCAGCAGTGAGAACTTGGAGACCCAGTACTTC	CASSENLETQYF
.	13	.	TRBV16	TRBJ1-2	TGTGCCAGCAGCCCGTCTACAGGGATTGGCTACACCTTC	CASSPSTGIGYTF
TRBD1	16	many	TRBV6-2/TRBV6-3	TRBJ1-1	TGTGCCAGCAAGTGGGCCGGGACAGGGCGTGACACTGAAGCTTTCTTT	CASKWAGTGRDTEAFF
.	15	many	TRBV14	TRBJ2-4	TGTGCCAGCAGCCGACAAGGCCTAGCCAAAAACATTCAGTACTTC	CASSRQGLAKNIQYF
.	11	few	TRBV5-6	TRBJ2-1	TGTGCCAGCAGCTTCGGGGGAGAGCAGTTCTTC	CASSFGGEQFF
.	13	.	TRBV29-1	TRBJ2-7	TGCAGCGTTGAAGACCCAGCAGGTTACGAGCAGTACTTC	CSVEDPAGYEQYF
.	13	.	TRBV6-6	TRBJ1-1	TGTGCCACCCGAAGGGGTCTGAACACTGAAGCTTTCTTT	CATRRGLNTEAFF
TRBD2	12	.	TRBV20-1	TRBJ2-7	TGCAGTGCGGGGGGACTAGTGGACGAGCAGTACTTC	CSAGGLVDEQYF
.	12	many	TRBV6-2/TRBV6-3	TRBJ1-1	TGTGCCAGCACCCGCCCGGGAGGTGAAGCTTTCTTT	CASTRPGGEAFF
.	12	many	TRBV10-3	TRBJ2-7	TGTGCCATCAGTGCCTCGTCCTACGAGCAGTACTTC	CAISASSYEQYF
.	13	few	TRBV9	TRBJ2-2	TGTGCCAGCAGCGAAGACTGGACCGGGGAGCTGTTTTTT	CASSEDWTGELFF
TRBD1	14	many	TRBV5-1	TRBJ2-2	TGCGCCAGCAGCTTGGACAGGGGGTCCGGGGAGCTGTTTTTT	CASSLDRGSGELFF
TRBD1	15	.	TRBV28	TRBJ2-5	TGTGCCAGCAGTTTATGGGACAGGGCGTTCGAGACCCAGTACTTC	CASSLWDRAFETQYF
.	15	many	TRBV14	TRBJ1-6	TGTGCCAGCAGCCAAGCCGGGACTCTACCTTCACCCCTCCACTTT	CASSQAGTLPSPLHF
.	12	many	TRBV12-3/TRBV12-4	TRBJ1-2	TGTGCCAGCAGTTTGGAGGAATATGGCTACACCTTC	CASSLEEYGYTF
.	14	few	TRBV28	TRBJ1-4	TGTGCCAGCAGTCAACAGGGAACTAATGAAAAACTGTTTTTT	CASSQQGTNEKLFF
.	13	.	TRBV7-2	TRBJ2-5	TGTGCCGCCGCCCGGGCTAGCCAAGAGACCCAGTACTTC	CAAARASQETQYF
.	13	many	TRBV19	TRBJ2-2	TGTGCCAGTAGTGGCCTAAACACCGGGGAGCTGTTTTTT	CASSGLNTGELFF
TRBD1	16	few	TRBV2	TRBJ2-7	TGTGCCAGCAGTGAAGGGGTATGGCAGGGGGCCTACGAGCAGTACTTC	CASSEGVWQGAYEQYF